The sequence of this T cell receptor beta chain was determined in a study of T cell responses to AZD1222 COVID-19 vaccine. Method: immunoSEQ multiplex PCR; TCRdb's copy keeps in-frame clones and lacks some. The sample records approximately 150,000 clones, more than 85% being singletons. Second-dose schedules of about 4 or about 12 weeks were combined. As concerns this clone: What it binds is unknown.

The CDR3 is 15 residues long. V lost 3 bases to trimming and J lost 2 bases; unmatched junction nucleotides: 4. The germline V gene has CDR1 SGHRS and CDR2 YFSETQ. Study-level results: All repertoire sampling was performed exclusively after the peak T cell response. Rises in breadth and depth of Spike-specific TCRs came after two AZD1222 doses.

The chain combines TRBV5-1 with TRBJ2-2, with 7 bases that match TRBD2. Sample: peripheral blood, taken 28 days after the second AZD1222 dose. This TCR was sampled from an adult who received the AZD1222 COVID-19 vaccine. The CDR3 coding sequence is TGCGCCAGCAGCTACGGGGGACTAAACACCGGGGAGCTGTTTTTT. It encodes CASSYGGLNTGELFF.